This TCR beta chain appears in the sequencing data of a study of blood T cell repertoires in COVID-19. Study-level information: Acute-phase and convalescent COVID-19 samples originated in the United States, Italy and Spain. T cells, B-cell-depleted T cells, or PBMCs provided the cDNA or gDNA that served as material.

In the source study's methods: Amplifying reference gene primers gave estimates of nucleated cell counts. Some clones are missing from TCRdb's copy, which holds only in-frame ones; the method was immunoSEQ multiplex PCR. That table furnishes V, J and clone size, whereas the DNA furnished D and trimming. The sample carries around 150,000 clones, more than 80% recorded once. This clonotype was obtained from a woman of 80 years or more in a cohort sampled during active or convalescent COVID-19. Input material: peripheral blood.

The CDR3 spells CASSEGVNEQFF. CDR3 in DNA: TGTGCCAGCAGCGAGGGGGTCAATGAGCAGTTCTTC. The chain carries TRBV7-2 and TRBJ2-1, with a possible D match to TRBD1 (6 bases). Trimming removed 5 bases at V and 6 bases at J, with 8 bases between. The CDR3 loop spans 12 amino acids. Looked up from germline, CDR1 is SGHTA and CDR2 is FQGNSA.